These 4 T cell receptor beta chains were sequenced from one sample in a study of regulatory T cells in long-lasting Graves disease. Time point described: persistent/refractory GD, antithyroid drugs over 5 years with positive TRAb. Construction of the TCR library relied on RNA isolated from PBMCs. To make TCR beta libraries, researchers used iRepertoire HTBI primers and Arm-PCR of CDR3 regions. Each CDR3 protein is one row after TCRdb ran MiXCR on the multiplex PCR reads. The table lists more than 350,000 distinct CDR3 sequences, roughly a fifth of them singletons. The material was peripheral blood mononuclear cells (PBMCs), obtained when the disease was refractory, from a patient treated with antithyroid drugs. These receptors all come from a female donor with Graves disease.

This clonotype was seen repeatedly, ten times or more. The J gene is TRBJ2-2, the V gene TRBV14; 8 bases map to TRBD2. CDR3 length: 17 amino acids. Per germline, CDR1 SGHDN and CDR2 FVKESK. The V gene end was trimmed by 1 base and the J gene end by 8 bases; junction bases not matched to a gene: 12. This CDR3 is CASSQALLADITGELFF. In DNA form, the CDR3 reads TGTGCCAGCAGCCAAGCTTTACTAGCGGACATTACGGGGGAGCTGTTTTTT.

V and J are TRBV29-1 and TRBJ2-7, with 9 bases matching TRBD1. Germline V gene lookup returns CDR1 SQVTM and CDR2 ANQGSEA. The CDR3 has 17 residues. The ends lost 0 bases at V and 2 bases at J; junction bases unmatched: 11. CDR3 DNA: TGCAGCGTTGAAGATTGGTCCCGGGACAGGGTCACCTACGAGCAGTACTTC. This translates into CSVEDWSRDRVTYEQYF.

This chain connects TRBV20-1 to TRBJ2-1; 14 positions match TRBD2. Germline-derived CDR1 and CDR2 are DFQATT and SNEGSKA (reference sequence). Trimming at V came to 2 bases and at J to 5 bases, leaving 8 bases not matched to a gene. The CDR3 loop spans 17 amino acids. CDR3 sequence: CSARHTGTSGSNNEQFF. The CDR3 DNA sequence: TGCAGTGCTAGACACACCGGGACTAGCGGGAGTAACAATGAGCAGTTCTTC.

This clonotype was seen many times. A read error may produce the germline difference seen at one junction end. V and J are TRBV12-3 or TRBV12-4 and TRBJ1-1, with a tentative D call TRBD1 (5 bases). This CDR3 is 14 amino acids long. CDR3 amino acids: CASRLARGNTEAFF. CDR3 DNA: TGTGCCAGCAGATTAGCGAGGGGGAACACTGAAGCTTTCTTT.